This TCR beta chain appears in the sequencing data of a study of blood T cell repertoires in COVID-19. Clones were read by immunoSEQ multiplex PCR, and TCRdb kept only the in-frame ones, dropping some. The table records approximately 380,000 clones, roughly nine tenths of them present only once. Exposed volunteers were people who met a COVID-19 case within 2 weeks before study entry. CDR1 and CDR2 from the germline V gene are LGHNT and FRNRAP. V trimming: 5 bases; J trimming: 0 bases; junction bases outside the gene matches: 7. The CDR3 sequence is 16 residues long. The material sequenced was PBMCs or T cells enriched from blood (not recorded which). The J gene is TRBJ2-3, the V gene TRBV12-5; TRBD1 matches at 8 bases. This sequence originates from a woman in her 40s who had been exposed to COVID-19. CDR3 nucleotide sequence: TGTGCTAGTGGTCCCTGGACAGGGACGAGCACAGATACGCAGTATTTT. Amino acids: CASGPWTGTSTDTQYF.